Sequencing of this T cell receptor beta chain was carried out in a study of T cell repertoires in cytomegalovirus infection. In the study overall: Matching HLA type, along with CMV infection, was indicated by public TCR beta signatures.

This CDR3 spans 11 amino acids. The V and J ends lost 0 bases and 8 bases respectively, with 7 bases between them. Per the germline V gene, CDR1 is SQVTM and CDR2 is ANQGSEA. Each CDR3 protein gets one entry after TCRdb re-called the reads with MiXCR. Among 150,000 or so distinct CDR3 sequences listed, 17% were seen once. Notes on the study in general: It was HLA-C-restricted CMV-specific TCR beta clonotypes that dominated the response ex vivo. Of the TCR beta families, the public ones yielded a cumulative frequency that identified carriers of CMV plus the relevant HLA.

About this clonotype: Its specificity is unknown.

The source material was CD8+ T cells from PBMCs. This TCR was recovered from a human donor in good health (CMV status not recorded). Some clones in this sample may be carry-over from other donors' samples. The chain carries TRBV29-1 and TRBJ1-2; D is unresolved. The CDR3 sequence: CSVEEWRGYTF. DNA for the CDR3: TGCAGCGTTGAAGAGTGGAGAGGCTACACCTTC.